Described below is a single T cell receptor (beta chain) sequence and its context. Its antigen is still unknown. These data are taken from a study of CD8+CD57+ T cells in acquired aplastic anemia. Background on the study: The mean DNA yield obtained from sorted CD4+ and CD8+ cells came to roughly 3.4 ug. Study results and caveats: Significance was not reached for CD8+ Simpson's diversity between patients and controls. Researchers report that twenty-nine CD8+ CDR3 sequences appeared in both patients and controls.

Using genomic DNA as the template, TCR beta VDJ and CDR3 profiling was carried out. From the reads, TCRdb called clonotypes with MiXCR, one entry per CDR3 protein. Of approximately 300,000 distinct CDR3 sequences in the sample, approximately 57% were seen once. V lost 11 bases to trimming and J lost 4 bases, with 18 bases between them. Germline-derived CDR1 and CDR2 are SEHNR and FQNEAQ (reference sequence). The CDR3 is 14 amino acids. All patients picked for sequencing had shown, by flow cytometry, an expansion of CD8+CD57+ cells. Receipt of therapy had not occurred in any patient by the time of blood sampling.

Sequenced sample: sorted CD4+, CD8+, or CD8+CD57+ T cells (not recorded which) from PBMCs. The source of this sequence is a human donor with aplastic anemia. The genes are TRBV7-9 and TRBJ2-1; a weak D match, TRBD2 (6 bases). The CDR3 DNA is TGTGCCTGTAACTTCGTGGGGGGATACAATGAGCAGTTCTTC. This codes for CACNFVGGYNEQFF. Based on the CDR3 plus reference TRBV7-9 and TRBJ2-1, the full variable domain is DTGVSQNPRHKITKRGQNVTFRCDPISEHNRLYWYRQTLGQGPEFLTYFQNEAQLEKSRLLSDRFSAERPKGSFSTLEIQRTEQGDSAMYLCACNFVGGYNEQFFGPGTRLTVL.